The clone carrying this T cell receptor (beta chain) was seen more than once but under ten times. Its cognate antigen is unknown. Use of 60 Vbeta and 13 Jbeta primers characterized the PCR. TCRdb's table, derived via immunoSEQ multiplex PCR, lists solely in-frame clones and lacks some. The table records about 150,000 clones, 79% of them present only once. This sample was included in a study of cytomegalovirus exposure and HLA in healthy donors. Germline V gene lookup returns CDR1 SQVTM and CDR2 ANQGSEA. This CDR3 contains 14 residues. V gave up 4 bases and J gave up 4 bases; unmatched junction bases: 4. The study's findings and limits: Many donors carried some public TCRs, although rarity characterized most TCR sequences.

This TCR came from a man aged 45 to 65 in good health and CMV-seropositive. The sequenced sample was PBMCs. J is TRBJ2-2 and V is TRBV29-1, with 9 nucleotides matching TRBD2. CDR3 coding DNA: TGCAGCGTTGGGGTAGCGGGAGTCACCGGGGAGCTGTTTTTT. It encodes CSVGVAGVTGELFF.